These T cell receptor beta chains were read from a single sample in a study of regulatory T cells in long-lasting Graves disease. TCRdb ran MiXCR on the multiplex PCR reads and lists one entry per CDR3 protein. The data hold 250,000 to 300,000 distinct CDR3 sequences, with about 17% observed a single time. These data also formed part of another study, on T cells in Graves' hyperthyroidism and ophthalmopathy.

The sample consisted of peripheral blood mononuclear cells (PBMCs), taken at new diagnosis, from a patient treated with antithyroid drugs. The receptors originated from a woman in her 30s with Graves disease. Both conserved end residues are part of each CDR3. A D gene is named only where the DNA matches it firmly. Clone size is not always given. Where it is, it says once, few, many or a class for expanded clones.

TGTGCCAGCAGTTTATCCCAGAAAACGGGCTATGGCTACACCTTC	CASSLSQKTGYGYTF	TRBJ1-2	TRBV12-3/TRBV12-4	many	NA
TGTGCCAGCGGGAGGGGCAGGGGGCCTGACGAGCAGTACTTC	CASGRGRGPDEQYF	TRBJ2-7	TRBV2	many	NA
TGCGCCAGTATGACAGACGCTAATGAAAAACTGTTTTTT	CASMTDANEKLFF	TRBJ1-4	TRBV10-2	NA	NA
TGCAGTGCTAGAGGGAGTAGCGGGGGGGTGTACGAGCAGTACTTC	CSARGSSGGVYEQYF	TRBJ2-7	TRBV20-1	NA	TRBD2
TGTGCCAGCAGCTTAGGATCAGATACGCAGTATTTT	CASSLGSDTQYF	TRBJ2-3	TRBV5-1	many	NA
TGTGCCAGCAGCTCAGACAGAATCGACACTGAAGCTTTCTTT	CASSSDRIDTEAFF	TRBJ1-1	TRBV9	many	NA
TGCAGTGCTAGAACCGGCGGGGGGGATGGGGGCGATGAGCAGTTCTTC	CSARTGGGDGGDEQFF	TRBJ2-1	TRBV20-1	many	TRBD2
TGTGCCAGCTCGCCGGGACTAGCCCAAGAGACCCAGTACTTC	CASSPGLAQETQYF	TRBJ2-5	TRBV7-2	many	TRBD2
TGTGCCAGTAGTATTCGGGCAGGGGTTGGGGACACTGAAGCTTTCTTT	CASSIRAGVGDTEAFF	TRBJ1-1	TRBV19	many	NA
TGTGCCAGCAGCTTAATTCAGGGGAGGGACACTGAAGCTTTCTTT	CASSLIQGRDTEAFF	TRBJ1-1	TRBV11-2	many	NA
TGTGCCAGCTCACCCAGGTCCAGTGAAGCTTTCTTT	CASSPRSSEAFF	TRBJ1-1	TRBV18	NA	NA
TGTGCCAGCTCACCACGGATAGGAGGGGGTGACACTGAAGCTTTCTTT	CASSPRIGGGDTEAFF	TRBJ1-1	TRBV18	many	NA
TGTGCCAGCAGCCCGGGACTCAACACCTACAATGAGCAGTTCTTC	CASSPGLNTYNEQFF	TRBJ2-1	TRBV12-3/TRBV12-4	many	NA
TGCAGTGCTAGGAATCTGCAGGGGTTTCCCGAGCAGTACTTC	CSARNLQGFPEQYF	TRBJ2-7	TRBV20-1	many	NA
TGCAGTGCTAGAGACAGGGTTCGGACCCAGAACACTGAAGCTTTCTTT	CSARDRVRTQNTEAFF	TRBJ1-1	TRBV20-1	many	NA
TGTGCCAGCAGTTTAATCTGGAGTCGGTTCGGGTTGAACACTGAAGCTTTCTTT	CASSLIWSRFGLNTEAFF	TRBJ1-1	TRBV12-3/TRBV12-4	many	NA
TGTGCCATCACCGCCGACTCATTGGGCGGGACTGAAGCTTTCTTT	CAITADSLGGTEAFF	TRBJ1-1	TRBV10-3	many	NA
TGTGCCAGCAGTCGACAGGGGGACGGGAATTCACCCCTCCACTTT	CASSRQGDGNSPLHF	TRBJ1-6	TRBV6-1	few	TRBD1
TGTGCCAGCAGGGCCCTCGCCTATGGCTACACCTTC	CASRALAYGYTF	TRBJ1-2	TRBV9	few	NA
TGTGCCAGCGCCACAGGGCCCAGGTACGAGCAGTACTTC	CASATGPRYEQYF	TRBJ2-7	TRBV9	many	NA
TGTGCCCGAATCACAGATACGCAGTATTTT	CARITDTQYF	TRBJ2-3	TRBV6-1	many	NA
TGTGCCAGCAGTTTATCAGGGGGCTCCTATGGCTACACCTTC	CASSLSGGSYGYTF	TRBJ1-2	TRBV12-3/TRBV12-4	many	TRBD1
TGTGCCAGCAGTTACGGACAGGCATCTGGAAACACCATATATTTT	CASSYGQASGNTIYF	TRBJ1-3	TRBV6-5	many	TRBD1
TGTACCAGCAGCTTGGGGAGGGGGGATACGCAGTATTTT	CTSSLGRGDTQYF	TRBJ2-3	TRBV5-1	NA	NA
TGCGCCAGCAGCTATAAGACAGGGGGGAACTATGGCTACACCTTC	CASSYKTGGNYGYTF	TRBJ1-2	TRBV5-1	many	TRBD1
TGTGCCAGCAGCAGCCCCATTCGCGTAGAAAAACTGTTTTTT	CASSSPIRVEKLFF	TRBJ1-4	TRBV7-8	NA	NA
TGTGCCAGTAGTATGTACGGCTCTGGAAACACCATATATTTT	CASSMYGSGNTIYF	TRBJ1-3	TRBV19	few	NA